This T cell receptor (beta chain) was observed in a study of CD8+ T cells in alopecia areata. Following RNA extraction, reverse transcription yielded cDNA that acted as the sequencing template. Some clones are missing from TCRdb's copy, which holds only in-frame ones; the method was immunoSEQ multiplex PCR. The table shows roughly 140,000 clones, with around 51% occurring only once. Notes on the study in general: Scalp lesions, especially in alopecia totalis/universalis, had higher clonality than normal scalp.

Trimming at V came to 4 bases and at J to 6 bases, leaving 4 bases not matched to a gene. CDR1 is SQVTM, CDR2 ANQGSEA, per germline. The CDR3 consists of 13 residues. Notes on this clone: Its specificity is not known.

This rearrangement joins TRBV29-1 to TRBJ2-1; TRBD1 aligns across 9 bases. The source of this sequence is a human donor with alopecia areata. The source was CD4+ T cells sorted from blood, collected at week 0. Here the CDR3 DNA reads TGCAGCGTTGGAAAGACAGGGGGCAATGAGCAGTTCTTC. It encodes CSVGKTGGNEQFF.